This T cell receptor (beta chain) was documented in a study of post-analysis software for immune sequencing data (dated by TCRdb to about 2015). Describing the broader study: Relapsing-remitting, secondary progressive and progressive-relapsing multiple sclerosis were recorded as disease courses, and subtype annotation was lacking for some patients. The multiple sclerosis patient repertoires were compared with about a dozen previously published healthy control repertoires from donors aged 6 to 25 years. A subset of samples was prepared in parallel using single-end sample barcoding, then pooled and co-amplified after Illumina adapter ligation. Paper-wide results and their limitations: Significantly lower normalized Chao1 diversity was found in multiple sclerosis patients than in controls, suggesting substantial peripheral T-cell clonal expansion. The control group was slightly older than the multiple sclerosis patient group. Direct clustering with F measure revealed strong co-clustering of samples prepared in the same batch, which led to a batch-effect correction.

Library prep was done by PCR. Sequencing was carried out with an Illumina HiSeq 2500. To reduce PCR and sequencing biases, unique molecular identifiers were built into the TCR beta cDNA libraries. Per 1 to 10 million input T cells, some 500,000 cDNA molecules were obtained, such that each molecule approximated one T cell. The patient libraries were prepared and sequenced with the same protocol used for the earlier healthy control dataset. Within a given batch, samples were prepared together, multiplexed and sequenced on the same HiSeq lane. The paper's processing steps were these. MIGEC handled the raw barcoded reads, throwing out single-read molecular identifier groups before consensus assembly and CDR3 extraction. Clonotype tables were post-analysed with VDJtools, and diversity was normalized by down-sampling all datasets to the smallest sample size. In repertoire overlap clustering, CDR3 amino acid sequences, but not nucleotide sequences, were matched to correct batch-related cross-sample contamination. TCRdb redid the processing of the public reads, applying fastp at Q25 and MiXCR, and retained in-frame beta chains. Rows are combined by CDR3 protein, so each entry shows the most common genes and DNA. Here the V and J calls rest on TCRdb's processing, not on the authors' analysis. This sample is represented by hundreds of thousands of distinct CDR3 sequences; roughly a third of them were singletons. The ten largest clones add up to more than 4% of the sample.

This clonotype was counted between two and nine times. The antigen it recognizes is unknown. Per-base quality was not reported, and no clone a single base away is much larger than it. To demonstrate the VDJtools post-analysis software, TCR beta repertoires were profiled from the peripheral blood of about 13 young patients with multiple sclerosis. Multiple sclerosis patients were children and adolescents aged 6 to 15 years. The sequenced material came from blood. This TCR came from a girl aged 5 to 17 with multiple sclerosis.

The DNA is as follows: TGTGCCAGCAGTTACTCTCGAAGATCGGGGGGCCGATACACCGGGGAGCTGTTTTTT. Its translation reads: CASSYSRRSGGRYTGELFF. The V and J segments used are TRBV6-5 and TRBJ2-2; 7 matching bases give a weak D call of TRBD2. CDR1 and CDR2 were assigned from the germline V gene as MNHEY and SVGAGI. The CDR3 starts with the cysteine, ends with the phenylalanine, and has 19 residues. CDR3 DNA is the only sequence kept; it has 57 bases, read in frame from the first base. Cut back by 0 bases and 3 bases, the V and J ends lie 20 bases apart.